The next 7 T cell receptor beta chains were all read from a single sample in a study of T cell clonality in common variable immunodeficiency. The table came from immunoSEQ multiplex PCR; TCRdb's copy has only in-frame clones and leaves some out. Listed for the sample are over 45,000 clones, none seen a single time. The sequenced material came from peripheral blood mononuclear cells. These receptors were obtained from a person aged 18 to 70 in good health.

Ten or more counts support this clone. Read sequence stops 3 residues before the CDR3 end, and the germline J gene provides the missing end. This CDR3 is also generated by other DNA sequences in the sample. V is TRBV6-1 and J is TRBJ1-3; TRBD1 matches at 8 bases. The germline V gene encodes CDR1 MNHNS and CDR2 SASEGT. This CDR3 contains 15 residues. The ends lost 7 bases at V and 2 bases at J; junction bases unmatched: 7. The chain's CDR3 is CASIDPGGPGNTIYF. The part of the CDR3 DNA that was read is TGTGCCAGCATTGACCCAGGGGGCCCTGGAAACACC.

This clone was counted a few times. With a much larger clone just one base away, this may be a read error. The read ends 3 residues before the CDR3 terminus; that terminus is restored from the germline J gene. V usage is TRBV19 and J usage is TRBJ2-2, with unresolved D. Per the germline V gene, CDR1 is LNHDA and CDR2 is SQIVND (reference sequence). This CDR3 is built from 13 residues. CDR3 DNA (partial): TGTGCCAGTAAGGCCCAGGTGATAGAAAAG. Translation gives CASKAQVIEK. The whole CDR3 sequence is CASKAQVIEKLFF.

With regard to this clone: Read sequence stops 3 residues before the CDR3 end, and the germline J gene provides the missing end. V and J are TRBV2 and TRBJ2-3, with TRBD1 as a possible D gene (6 bases). Germline assignment: CDR1 SNHLY and CDR2 FYNNEI. The CDR3 has 12 amino acids. Trimming cost V 6 bases and J 4 bases, with 8 bases left between them. CDR3 bases read: TGTGCCAGCAGAAACAGGGCAGATACG. This codes for CASRNRADT. The full CDR3 sequence reads CASRNRADTQYF.

This clone has only a few counts. At one end the junction does not follow the germline gene, possibly because of a read error. With the read ending 3 residues before the CDR3 end, the germline J gene is used to fill in that end. The chain has TRBV6-1 and TRBJ1-5, with 12 bases lining up with TRBD1. The CDR3 sequence is 15 residues long. The V gene's germline CDR1 is MNHNS and CDR2 SASEGT. CDR3 bases read: TGTGCCAGGAGTGAGGGGACAGGGGGCGAACAGCCC. Protein sequence: CARSEGTGGEQP. Given in full, the CDR3 is CARSEGTGGEQPQHF.

Ten or more counts support this clone. CDR3 region: CASSPQSSYNEQFF. The sequenced CDR3 bases are TGTGCCAGCTCACCTCAGAGCTCCTACAATGAG. The rearrangement uses TRBV18 and TRBJ2-1; D not resolved. The read stops 3 residues short of the end of the CDR3; the missing end is completed from the germline J gene. The germline V and J ends were trimmed by 3 bases and 0 bases, with 6 bases remaining between them. The germline gives CDR1 KGHSH, CDR2 LQKENI. The CDR3 runs to 14 residues.

This clone was counted many times. The read is 3 residues too short to cover the CDR3 end, so that end is filled in from the germline J gene. The V gene is TRBV18, the J gene TRBJ2-7; D possibly corresponds to TRBD1 (6 bases). Per germline, CDR1 KGHSH and CDR2 LQKENI. Trimming pared 4 bases from V and 1 base from J, leaving 11 bases between. The CDR3 covers 14 residues. This chain's CDR3 is CASSLHRESYEQYF. The covered CDR3 bases are TGTGCCAGCTCACTGCACAGGGAGTCCTACGAG.

Ten or more counts support this clone. The CDR3 extends 3 residues past the end of the read, so its final part is completed from the germline J gene. This chain joins TRBV7-3 and TRBJ2-3; D is unclear. Trimming left V 2 bases short and J 5 bases short, with 8 bases between. Germline-derived CDR1 and CDR2 are SGHTA and FQGTGA. The CDR3 consists of 13 residues. CDR3 DNA (partial): TGTGCCAGCAGCTTATCGAAGCGAGATACG. As protein: CASSLSKRDT. Given in full, the CDR3 is CASSLSKRDTQYF.